This entry lists 30 T cell receptor beta chains sequenced from one sample in a study of cytomegalovirus exposure and HLA in healthy donors. PCR primers comprised 60 Vbeta and 13 Jbeta primers. Sequencing was performed with immunoSEQ multiplex PCR; in TCRdb, only in-frame clones are kept and a portion is missing. The profile covers under 50,000 clones, with around 74% appearing a single time and 6.3% taken by the ten largest. Sequenced sample: PBMCs. The receptors originated from a man aged 30 to 39 in good health and CMV-seronegative.

The rearrangement links TRBV9 to TRBJ1-5; the D is unclear. With 2 bases removed from V and 0 bases from J, the gap between germline ends came to 6 bases. This CDR3 region has 14 residues. Germline V gene data show CDR1 as SGDLS and CDR2 as YYNGEE. The CDR3 DNA reads TGTGCCAGCAGCGTGGGAGATAGCAATCAGCCCCAGCATTTT. It specifies CASSVGDSNQPQHF.

This clone has just one count. The chain links TRBV30 to TRBJ2-7; the D gene is possibly TRBD2 (5 bases). CDR1 is GTSNPN and CDR2 is SVGIG in the germline V gene (reference sequence). This CDR3 has 13 residues. V was cut by 0 bases and J by 6 bases, with 12 bases left in between. The CDR3 reads CAWSVSGNSEQYF. The CDR3 coding sequence is TGTGCCTGGAGTGTATCGGGGAACTCCGAGCAGTACTTC.

The V gene is TRBV6-5, the J gene TRBJ2-1; 7 bases agree with TRBD2. Trimming cost V 5 bases and J 13 bases; bases outside gene matches: 14. CDR3 length equals 14 residues. From germline, CDR1 is MNHEY and CDR2 SVGAGI. The CDR3 protein is CASSPTPGGSSQFF. As DNA, the CDR3 is TGTGCCAGCAGTCCCACTCCCGGCGGGAGCTCCCAGTTCTTC.

V and J are TRBV5-1 and TRBJ2-1; TRBD2 matches at 7 bases. After removal of 0 bases from V and 9 bases from J, the junction contained 3 bases not matched to a gene. The CDR3 has 13 amino acids. Per germline, CDR1 SGHRS and CDR2 YFSETQ. The CDR3 DNA reads as TGCGCCAGCAGCTTGGGGTGGGGGGGTGAGCAGTTCTTC. Translating gives CASSLGWGGEQFF.

The chain combines TRBV4-2 with TRBJ2-7, with D possibly being TRBD2 (6 bases). The CDR3 spans 15 residues. Germline loops: CDR1 LGHNA, CDR2 YNFKEQ. The ends were cut back, 3 bases at V and 3 bases at J, with 15 bases in the middle. The chain's CDR3 is CASSQAGTGFYEQYF. CDR3 bases: TGTGCCAGCAGCCAGGCCGGGACTGGCTTCTACGAGCAGTACTTC.

Only a few counts were recorded for this clone. The V call is TRBV4-1, the J call TRBJ1-1; D is perhaps TRBD1 (6 bases). V lost 5 bases and J 5 bases, leaving 15 bases between the germline ends. Per germline, CDR1 MGHRA and CDR2 YSYEKL. CDR3 size: 14 residues. The CDR3: CASSFGTRRTEAFF. In nucleotides, the CDR3 is TGCGCCAGCAGCTTCGGGACACGGAGGACTGAAGCTTTCTTT.

The gene calls are TRBV30 and TRBJ1-5; D gene ambiguous. The ends were cut back, 3 bases at V and 0 bases at J, with 9 bases in the middle. Germline CDR1 GTSNPN, CDR2 SVGIG (reference sequence). The CDR3 is 14 amino acids. The CDR3, as DNA: TGTGCCTGGAGGGCCCCAGGTAGCAATCAGCCCCAGCATTTT. Its protein product is CAWRAPGSNQPQHF.

Written as DNA, the CDR3 is TGTGCCACCAGCAGAGATAGGGGGATGGCCGGGGAGCTGTTTTTT. It specifies CATSRDRGMAGELFF. This chain joins TRBV15 and TRBJ2-2; D might be TRBD1 (6 bases). Per germline, CDR1 LNHNV and CDR2 YYDKDF (reference sequence). The CDR3 is made up of 15 amino acids. The V end lost 0 bases, the J end lost 6 bases, and 11 bases lay between the germline ends.

CDR3 DNA: TGCGCCAGCAGCTTGGCCTCTAGGGGCAAAGATACGCAGTATTTT. Protein: CASSLASRGKDTQYF. The genes are TRBV5-1 and TRBJ2-3; possible D gene TRBD1, 5 bases. This CDR3 comprises 15 residues. In germline, CDR1 is SGHRS, CDR2 YFSETQ. V was pared by 0 bases and J by 5 bases, with 13 bases between. The full variable domain, with the rest looked up from reference TRBV5-1 and TRBJ2-3, is KAGVTQTPRYLIKTRGQQVTLSCSPISGHRSVSWYQQTPGQGLQFLFEYFSETQRNKGNFPGRFSGRQFSNSRSEMNVSTLELGDSALYLCASSLASRGKDTQYFGPGTRLTVL.

This sequence joins TRBV9 and TRBJ2-3; no firm D call. The germline V and J ends were trimmed by 3 bases and 4 bases, with 12 bases remaining between them. The germline V gene encodes CDR1 SGDLS and CDR2 YYNGEE. CDR3 length: 14 amino acids. This CDR3 reads CASSGGWVADTQYF. DNA for the CDR3: TGTGCCAGCAGCGGAGGCTGGGTGGCAGATACGCAGTATTTT.

The CDR3 region has the DNA TGTGTCAGAAGCGGATTCGTCACAGGAACCGGGGAGCTGTTTTTT. Translating it yields CVRSGFVTGTGELFF. The rearrangement joins TRBV7-5 to TRBJ2-2; the table gives TRBD1 as D, unverified against the DNA. TRBV7-5 counts as a pseudogene. The CDR3 has 15 residues.

The J gene is TRBJ1-3, the V gene TRBV29-1, with no clear D. With 7 bases removed from V and 4 bases from J, the gap between germline ends came to 14 bases. Germline CDR1 SQVTM, CDR2 ANQGSEA. CDR3 size: 13 residues. CDR3 sequence reads: CSATGFPGNTIYF. Written as DNA, the CDR3 is TGCAGCGCCACGGGGTTCCCAGGAAACACCATATATTTT.

This chain joins TRBV29-1 and TRBJ2-7; D may be TRBD1 (7 bases). V shed 4 bases and J shed 3 bases, with 16 bases lying between them. CDR1 is SQVTM and CDR2 is ANQGSEA in the germline V gene. This CDR3 is built from 14 residues. The CDR3 DNA reads TGCAGCGTTGGAGGGGCGGGACAGAACTACGAGCAGTACTTC. Residues: CSVGGAGQNYEQYF.

This chain joins TRBV7-2 and TRBJ1-2; TRBD1 agrees at 11 bases. The CDR3 spans 13 residues. The junction had 3 bases not matched to a gene; V was cut back by 4 bases and J by 8 bases. CDR1 and CDR2 from the germline V gene are SGHTA and FQGNSA. In nucleotides, the CDR3 is TGTGCCAGCAGCTCTGGGACAGGGGGAGGCTACACCTTC. Protein: CASSSGTGGGYTF. Full variable domain (rest looked up from reference TRBV7-2 and TRBJ1-2): GAGVSQSPSNKVTEKGKDVELRCDPISGHTALYWYRQSLGQGLEFLIYFQGNSAPDKSGLPSDRFSAERTGGSVSTLTIQRTQQEDSAVYLCASSSGTGGGYTFGSGTRLTVV.

This chain joins TRBV7-2 and TRBJ1-5; D is unresolved. Looked up from germline, CDR1 is SGHTA and CDR2 is FQGNSA. The length of the CDR3 is 16 residues. Trimming took 1 base from V and 3 from J, leaving 13 bases between them. CDR3 residues: CASSLESASDNQPQHF. The CDR3 region has the DNA TGTGCCAGCAGCTTAGAATCCGCGTCCGACAATCAGCCCCAGCATTTT.

The chain joins TRBV29-1 to TRBJ2-5; D remains ambiguous. Trimming stripped 4 bases from V and 7 bases from J, with 13 bases between. The CDR3 is 12 amino acids. Germline assignment: CDR1 SQVTM and CDR2 ANQGSEA. The CDR3 region has the DNA TGCAGCGTTGTAGGAACCCTAGGGACCCAGTACTTC. Translated, it gives CSVVGTLGTQYF.

This chain links TRBV6-1 with TRBJ2-5, with a possible D match to TRBD2 (6 bases). The CDR3 has 15 residues. The germline V gene has CDR1 MNHNS and CDR2 SASEGT. Deletions cut 5 bases from V and 2 bases from J, with 15 bases between. CDR3 bases: TGTGCCAGCAGTCCGCTGGGGGGTAAACAAGAGACCCAGTACTTC. This gives the protein CASSPLGGKQETQYF.

In this sample, this clone turned up a few times. The chain combines TRBV7-9 with TRBJ1-1, with 7 positions matching TRBD1. The germline V gene encodes CDR1 SEHNR and CDR2 FQNEAQ (reference sequence). V gave up 11 bases and J gave up 0 bases; unmatched junction bases: 6. The CDR3 has 13 amino acids. DNA for the CDR3: TGTGCCGGTAAACAGGGGATGAACACTGAAGCTTTCTTT. It translates to CAGKQGMNTEAFF.

The chain couples TRBV15 to TRBJ1-5; D not resolved. Germline CDR1 and CDR2: LNHNV and YYDKDF (reference sequence). This CDR3 is built from 14 residues. The germline V and J ends were trimmed by 0 bases and 1 base, with 4 bases remaining between them. The CDR3 coding sequence is TGTGCCACCAGCAGAGACAGGAGCAATCAGCCCCAGCATTTT. Its translation: CATSRDRSNQPQHF.

The chain recombines TRBV11-2 with TRBJ1-4, with a tentative D call TRBD1 (5 bases). This CDR3 has 13 amino acids. CDR1 and CDR2 from the germline V gene are SGHAT and FQNNGV. Trimming shortened V by 5 bases and J by 8 bases, and 12 bases separated the two germline ends. CDR3 residues: CASSGGNREKLFF. CDR3 nucleotide sequence: TGTGCCAGCAGCGGAGGGAACAGGGAAAAACTGTTTTTT.

This rearrangement joins TRBV5-6 to TRBJ2-1; 14 nucleotides align to TRBD2. The CDR3 runs to 17 residues. Looked up from germline, CDR1 is SGHDT and CDR2 is YYEEEE. V gave up 0 bases and J gave up 5 bases; unmatched junction bases: 4. CDR3 in DNA: TGTGCCAGCAGCTTGGCCGGACTAGCGGGAGGAAACAATGAGCAGTTCTTC. The encoded protein is CASSLAGLAGGNNEQFF.

This clone came up a few times. The V and J genes are TRBV6-1 and TRBJ2-5; 8 nucleotides match TRBD1. The CDR3 runs to 15 residues. V gave up 6 bases and J gave up 3 bases; unmatched junction bases: 9. In germline, CDR1 is MNHNS, CDR2 SASEGT. The CDR3 bases are TGTGCCAGCAGGATGGACAGGGTAGGGGAAGAGACCCAGTACTTC. The encoded protein is CASRMDRVGEETQYF.

About this clone: Since no conserved phenylalanine or tryptophan closes the CDR3, a read error is the likely cause. The J gene is TRBJ2-3, the V gene TRBV4-2; possible D gene TRBD2, 5 bases. This CDR3 spans 14 amino acids. Between the trimmed V and J ends, which lost 3 bases and 7 bases, there was a span of 14 bases. The germline V gene has CDR1 LGHNA and CDR2 YNFKEQ. CDR3 DNA: TGTGCCAGCAGCCAGGAACTAGACCCACATACGCAGTATGTT. The encoded protein is CASSQELDPHTQYV.

This clone was seen a single time. This chain joins TRBV2 and TRBJ2-3, with D tentatively TRBD2 (5 bases). Trimming left V 5 bases short and J 9 bases short, with 15 bases between. The CDR3 is made up of 13 amino acids. Germline-derived CDR1 and CDR2 are SNHLY and FYNNEI. In DNA, the CDR3 is TGTGCCAGCAGTATAGACTCCGGGATAACGCAGTATTTT. It translates to CASSIDSGITQYF.

The genes are TRBV6-5 and TRBJ2-7, with D possibly matching TRBD1 (5 bases). CDR1 and CDR2 from the germline V gene are MNHEY and SVGAGI. Trimming pared 7 bases from V and 2 bases from J, leaving 15 bases between. The CDR3 consists of 14 residues. CDR3 loop: CASTEEWGPYEQYF. The CDR3 nucleotides are TGTGCCAGCACCGAGGAGTGGGGCCCCTACGAGCAGTACTTC.

The chain joins TRBV6-6 to TRBJ2-3, with 7 bases lining up with TRBD2. Germline CDR1 reads MNHNY; CDR2 reads SVGAGI (reference sequence). Trimming removed 2 bases from V and 2 bases from J; junction bases left unmatched: 4. The CDR3 is 15 residues long. The CDR3 nucleotides are TGTGCCAGCAGTTACCGGGAGGTGTTCACAGATACGCAGTATTTT. Translated, it gives CASSYREVFTDTQYF.

This clone occurred a few times. The rearrangement uses TRBV4-2 and TRBJ2-1; D may be TRBD2 (5 bases). The CDR3 loop spans 16 amino acids. Germline loops: CDR1 LGHNA, CDR2 YNFKEQ. V was cut by 4 bases and J by 3 bases, with 16 bases left in between. CDR3 amino acids: CASSPEGSGDYNEQFF. CDR3 nucleotides: TGTGCCAGCAGCCCCGAAGGCAGCGGAGACTACAATGAGCAGTTCTTC.

The genes are TRBV6-1 and TRBJ2-1; TRBD2 is a possible D gene (6 bases). This CDR3 is 13 amino acids long. Germline loops: CDR1 MNHNS, CDR2 SASEGT. The V gene lost 3 bases and the J gene lost 7 bases, with 10 bases spanning the gap. As DNA, the CDR3 is TGTGCCAGCAGTGAGGGGGGAGGAAATGAGCAGTTCTTC. This sequence encodes CASSEGGGNEQFF.

The chain combines TRBV9 with TRBJ2-2; perhaps TRBD2 as D (6 bases). CDR1 and CDR2 (germline): SGDLS, YYNGEE. V gave up 1 base and J gave up 6 bases, with 13 bases separating them. This CDR3 has 15 residues. For the CDR3, the DNA is TGTGCCAGCAGCGTACGGGGGAGTCTCGCCGGGGAGCTGTTTTTT. Protein product: CASSVRGSLAGELFF.

V gene TRBV25-1 combines with J gene TRBJ2-7; D may be TRBD2 (6 bases). Germline V gene lookup returns CDR1 MGHDK and CDR2 SYGVNS. This CDR3 contains 15 residues. Trimming took 3 bases from V and 3 from J, leaving 15 bases between them. The CDR3 nucleotides read TGTGCCAGCAGTGACAGCGGGCTGTCCTTCTACGAGCAGTACTTC. This sequence encodes CASSDSGLSFYEQYF.